One and the same sample provided the 20 T cell receptor beta chains below, sequenced in a study of blood T cell repertoires in COVID-19. Sequencing was performed with immunoSEQ multiplex PCR; in TCRdb, only in-frame clones are kept and a portion is missing. In the table there are under 300,000 clones, about 93% of which are singletons. Sequenced sample: peripheral blood. These receptors originate from a man aged 25 to 40 with COVID-19, enrolled during active disease.

This chain uses TRBV3-1 (or the pseudogene TRBV3-2) with TRBJ1-1, with a tentative D call TRBD1 (6 bases). V was trimmed by 4 bases and J by 11 bases, leaving 17 bases between them. The CDR3 length is 13 residues. Germline V gives CDR1 LGHDT, CDR2 YNNKEL (reference sequence). CDR3 sequence: CASSLSGQKLAFF. The CDR3 nucleotides are TGTGCCAGCAGCCTGTCCGGACAGAAACTGGCTTTCTTT.

This sequence joins TRBV7-9 and TRBJ1-4; 7 nucleotides match TRBD1. The ends lost 2 bases at V and 3 bases at J; junction bases unmatched: 3. The germline V gene encodes CDR1 SEHNR and CDR2 FQNEAQ (reference sequence). This CDR3 has 15 amino acids. CDR3 nucleotides: TGTGCCAGCAGCTTACTGACAGGGCCTAATGAAAAACTGTTTTTT. Translating gives CASSLLTGPNEKLFF.

This clone appeared once. The J gene is TRBJ1-4, the V gene TRBV5-5, with TRBD1 matching over 8 bases. This CDR3 contains 13 residues. J gave up 8 bases and V 3 bases, and 3 bases lay outside the gene matches. Germline assignment: CDR1 SGHKS and CDR2 YYEKEE (reference sequence). CDR3 amino acids: CASSSGQEEKLFF. CDR3 DNA sequence: TGTGCCAGCAGCTCGGGACAGGAAGAAAAACTGTTTTTT.

The chain links TRBV2 to TRBJ2-5, with 9 bases fitting TRBD2. Germline V gene sequence: CDR1 SNHLY, CDR2 FYNNEI. This CDR3 comprises 15 residues. J lost 5 bases, V lost 3 bases, and 7 bases had no gene match. In DNA form, the CDR3 reads TGTGCCAGCAGTGATGTGCGCGGGGGGGCCGAGACCCAGTACTTC. Residues: CASSDVRGGAETQYF. The variable domain in full, completed from reference TRBV2 and TRBJ2-5, reads EPEVTQTPSHQVTQMGQEVILRCVPISNHLYFYWYRQILGQKVEFLVSFYNNEISEKSEIFDDQFSVERPDGSNFTLKIRSTKLEDSAMYFCASSDVRGGAETQYFGPGTRLLVL.

The genes are TRBV10-2 and TRBJ1-1; TRBD1 might be the D (5 bases). V lost 4 bases to trimming and J lost 0 bases, with 9 bases between them. The germline CDR1 and CDR2 sequences are WSHSY and SAAADI. The CDR3 consists of 14 residues. In nucleotides, the CDR3 is TGCGCCAGCAGTGTGTACAGGATGAACACTGAAGCTTTCTTT. It encodes CASSVYRMNTEAFF.

This chain uses TRBV28 with TRBJ1-6; possible D gene TRBD1, 5 bases. Deletions cut 11 bases from V and 5 bases from J, with 16 bases between. Germline loops: CDR1 MDHEN, CDR2 SYDVKM. The CDR3 totals 14 residues. CDR3 nucleotides: TGTGCCTCCTTTCAGGGAAGCCATAATTCACCCCTCCACTTT. Its translation is CASFQGSHNSPLHF.

CDR3 DNA: TGCAGCGTTGAAAATGGGCAGAACACTGAAGCTTTCTTT. It is translated as CSVENGQNTEAFF. The chain joins TRBV29-1 to TRBJ1-1; D gene ambiguous. The V gene lost 2 bases and the J gene lost 1 base, with 8 bases spanning the gap. Per germline, CDR1 SQVTM and CDR2 ANQGSEA. The CDR3 runs to 13 residues.

This chain connects TRBV18 to TRBJ1-3; D is undetermined. This CDR3 is built from 15 residues. Germline CDR1 is KGHSH and CDR2 is LQKENI. Trimming removed 0 bases from V and 0 bases from J, with 6 bases in between. CDR3 DNA: TGTGCCAGCTCACCACCCTCAGACTCTGGAAACACCATATATTTT. Protein sequence: CASSPPSDSGNTIYF.

As concerns this clone: Other nucleotide sequences in the sample specify the same CDR3. This chain uses TRBV18 with TRBJ2-3, with 8 bases fitting TRBD2. Germline CDR1 and CDR2: KGHSH and LQKENI. V shed 1 base, J shed 2 bases, and the junction held 5 bases outside the gene matches. There are 16 residues in the CDR3. DNA for the CDR3: TGTGCCAGCTCACCACGAGTAGCGGGGAACACAGATACGCAGTATTTT. It encodes CASSPRVAGNTDTQYF.

The gene calls are TRBV18 and TRBJ1-3, with 7 bases fitting TRBD1. J gave up 4 bases and V 1 base, and 4 bases lay outside the gene matches. Germline V gene data show CDR1 as KGHSH and CDR2 as LQKENI. The CDR3 sequence is 15 residues long. The CDR3 region has the DNA TGTGCCAGCTCACCACAGACAGGGAGAGGAAACACCATATATTTT. Translation: CASSPQTGRGNTIYF.

The CDR3 spells CASSERGKNSPLHF. The DNA of the CDR3 is TGTGCCAGCAGTGAACGGGGAAAAAACTCACCCCTCCACTTT. J is TRBJ1-6 and V is TRBV2; D unclear. The CDR3 runs 14 residues. Per the germline V gene, CDR1 is SNHLY and CDR2 is FYNNEI. The germline V and J ends were trimmed by 2 bases and 10 bases, with 12 bases remaining between them.

The sample holds one count of this clone. This chain joins TRBV4-1 and TRBJ1-5, with 7 nucleotides matching TRBD1. Germline values: CDR1 MGHRA, CDR2 YSYEKL. This CDR3 contains 16 residues. V shed 1 base and J 5 bases; nucleotides not matched to a gene: 8. The CDR3 is CASSQVQGQEHQPQHF. The CDR3 DNA reads TGCGCCAGCAGCCAAGTACAAGGACAGGAACATCAGCCCCAGCATTTT.

V usage is TRBV12-1 and J usage is TRBJ1-3. TRBV12-1 is shown as a pseudogene. There are 11 residues in the CDR3. CDR3 region: CAVLSGNTIYF. The CDR3 nucleotides are TGTGCCGTACTCTCAGGAAACACCATATATTTT.

The rearrangement uses TRBV9 and TRBJ2-7; the match to TRBD2 covers 11 bases. CDR1 SGDLS and CDR2 YYNGEE come from the germline V gene. V dropped 3 bases and J dropped 4; count of bases not matched to a gene: 3. CDR3 size: 14 residues. The CDR3: CASSELAGAYEQYF. The CDR3 DNA reads TGTGCCAGCAGCGAACTAGCGGGGGCATACGAGCAGTACTTC.

This chain joins TRBV30 and TRBJ1-4, with TRBD1 identical over 8 bases. The J segment lost 4 bases and the V segment lost 2 bases, leaving 9 bases of the junction unmatched. In germline, CDR1 is GTSNPN, CDR2 SVGIG (reference sequence). The CDR3 consists of 16 residues. This chain's CDR3 is CAWSLNRGFNNEKLFF. The DNA for the CDR3 is TGTGCCTGGAGTTTAAACAGGGGGTTCAATAATGAAAAACTGTTTTTT.

This sequence joins TRBV10-3 and TRBJ2-7; D perhaps matches TRBD1 (6 bases). The V end was cut by 8 bases, the J end by 1 base, with 15 bases between. CDR3 size: 14 residues. Looked up from germline, CDR1 is ENHRY and CDR2 is SYGVKD. CDR3 nucleotides: TGTGCCATCTCGGGACATTCTAGATCCTACGAGCAGTACTTC. Its protein is CAISGHSRSYEQYF.

V is TRBV2 and J is TRBJ1-1; D unclear. Trimming took 6 bases from V and 5 from J, leaving 7 bases between them. Germline V gene lookup returns CDR1 SNHLY and CDR2 FYNNEI. This CDR3 has 11 residues. The CDR3, as DNA: TGTGCCAGCAGCGAGAGGACTGAAGCTTTCTTT. Translated: CASSERTEAFF.

The gene calls are TRBV4-1 and TRBJ2-7; maybe TRBD2 (5 bases). The germline V and J ends were trimmed by 5 bases and 0 bases, with 17 bases remaining between them. The CDR3 sequence is 16 residues long. Germline assignment: CDR1 MGHRA and CDR2 YSYEKL. The chain's CDR3 is CASSLSGLATSYEQYF. The CDR3 nucleotides read TGCGCCAGCAGCTTATCCGGGCTAGCCACCTCCTACGAGCAGTACTTC.

The chain recombines TRBV5-4 with TRBJ1-3; maybe TRBD1 (6 bases). The CDR3 runs to 15 residues. Germline CDR1 is SGHNT and CDR2 is YYREEE (reference sequence). V was trimmed by 4 bases and J by 4 bases, leaving 15 bases between them. CDR3 sequence: CASSQPRGDGNTIYF. The CDR3 DNA is TGTGCCAGCAGCCAACCCAGGGGCGACGGAAACACCATATATTTT.

This clone was detected once. The V call is TRBV7-2, the J call TRBJ2-5; possibly TRBD1 for D (5 bases). The CDR3 consists of 14 residues. Trimming shortened V by 4 bases and J by 0 bases, and 9 bases separated the two germline ends. Germline lookup yields CDR1 SGHTA and CDR2 FQGNSA. The CDR3 region has the DNA TGTGCCAGCAGCTCGACAGAGTACCAAGAGACCCAGTACTTC. It encodes CASSSTEYQETQYF.